This T cell receptor (beta chain) was recovered during a study of T-cell memory formation after mild COVID-19 (dated by TCRdb to the early 2020s). Describing the broader study: Most TCR sequence clusters were specific to one of the two donors. Longitudinal TCRalpha and TCRbeta repertoire sequencing tracked T-cell clones expanding and contracting after mild COVID-19 in a couple of donors. The cohort comprised two young, previously healthy adult volunteers, one female and one male. What the study reported, not specific to this receptor: Contracting CD4+ clones were located mainly in the CM and EM memory subsets, whereas CD8+ clones were found to be enriched in EMRA. Clones that contracted from day 15 to 85 showed balanced CD4/CD8 phenotypes, whereas a second wave of clones that expanded from day 15 to 37 leaned towards CD4+. The study included only a couple of mild cases, and larger cohorts that include severe cases with pre-infection samples were judged to be necessary. The second-wave clones that peaked on day 37 were not confirmed to be SARS-CoV-2 specific. Some responding clones were detected in pre-infection memory, which suggested that pre-existing cross-reactive memory T cells had joined the SARS-CoV-2 response.

Ficoll-Paque density gradient centrifugation was the method used to isolate PBMCs. This clonotype was counted only a few times. This receptor's antigen is unknown. Nothing much larger sits one base from this clone, and base qualities are not available. Sequencing relied on an Illumina NovaSeq 6000. Using 5'RACE with constant-segment primers, TCRalpha and TCRbeta cDNA libraries were constructed, with sample barcodes and unique molecular identifiers added in the process. RNA was extracted from every sample with Trizol reagent. The libraries were amplified in two PCR steps, and the second step added a second sample barcode and Illumina TruSeq adapters. The libraries were sequenced on an Illumina NovaSeq using 2 x 150 bp paired-end reads. Per the source publication's procedure: Reads were demultiplexed and collapsed into UMI-guided consensus sequences with migec v1.2.7. Using mixcr v2.1.11, UMI consensuses were aligned to TRA and TRB V and J templates and then assembled into clonotypes. Expanded or contracted clonotypes were those called significant by both edgeR and NoisET, with noise models trained on biological replicates. edgeR calls used a false discovery rate-adjusted p below 0.01 and a log2 fold-change threshold of 1. As an exploratory analysis of dynamics, max-normalized trajectories of the 1000 most abundant clonotypes were examined by PCA with hierarchical clustering. Each responding clone was given a CD4 or CD8 phenotype based on the CD4+ and CD8+ repertoires, which had been sequenced separately. The public reads were reanalyzed by TCRdb: fastp trimming at Q25, MiXCR alignment, in-frame beta chains only. Merged by CDR3 protein, the rows form single entries marked with the most common genes and DNA. None of the V and J calls come from the authors' own analysis; TCRdb made them. For this sample the table gives approximately 100,000 distinct CDR3 sequences, of which around 10% were detected only once. Roughly 40% of the sample rests with the top ten.

V and J are truncated by 6 bases and 4 bases respectively, leaving an intervening sequence of 15 bases. The CDR3 contains 14 residues, cysteine and phenylalanine counted. Only the CDR3 part of the read is kept: 42 bases, read in frame from the first base. Reading the germline V gene gives CDR1 SGHAT and CDR2 FQNNGV. The clonotype comes from a man younger than 35 who had mild COVID-19 (a few samples of this study predate the infection). The sample titles of this study are shuffled in the database, so cell type and time point are left out; the donor was told from shared clones. Material: PBMCs or a T cell subset sorted from them (not recorded which). The sequence links TRBV11-2 to TRBJ1-1; the D segment could be TRBD1, given 5 matching bases. The nucleotide sequence is given as TGTGCCAGCAGACCCCGGACGGGGGTCACTGAAGCTTTCTTT. Translated, this gives CASRPRTGVTEAFF.